This T cell receptor beta chain comes out of a study of T cell repertoires in cytomegalovirus infection (dated by TCRdb to 2018 to 2020). In terms of the full investigation: Alongside well-studied HLA-B-restricted epitopes, the peptide stimulations were aimed at recently identified HLA-C-restricted CMV epitopes, whose presentation resists viral immunomodulation. Because public TCR beta signatures pointed to carriage of CMV infection together with the matching HLA type, the HLA type of each donor mattered for the analysis. Results and caveats for the whole study, not just this receptor: Carriers of CMV infection plus the relevant HLA type were discriminated by the cumulative frequency of public TCR beta family members in the study cohort and in an independent approximately 360-donor cohort. In the ex vivo response, HLA-C-restricted CMV-specific TCR beta clonotypes were dominant, and in two of eight donors the single most frequent clonotype came from this HLA-C-restricted group.

Reading the label with the study, this specimen's treatment or condition is: in vitro stimulation with specific CMV peptide epitopes to enrich CMV-specific T cells. The CDR3, from cysteine to phenylalanine, totals 14 residues. The retained sequence is limited to the CDR3, 42 bases, with the frame set at the first base. V loses 4 bases of germline sequence and J loses 5 bases, and the interval between the two ends is 14 bases. The CDR1 and CDR2 encoded by the germline V gene (reference sequence) are MNHEY and SMNVEV. The sequencer was an Illumina HiSeq 1500. TCRdb reran the public reads through fastp at Q25 and MiXCR, keeping productive beta chains. Rows matching on CDR3 protein sequence are summarized as one entry with the most common DNA and genes. This sample lists hundreds of thousands of distinct CDR3 sequences; around a third were detected once. Roughly 12% of the sample is in the top ten clones.

Worth noting for this clonotype: The antigen it recognizes is unknown. Base qualities are not recorded, but no much larger clone differs from it by a single base.

The receptor comes from a human donor in good health (CMV status not recorded). Some clones in this sample may be carry-over from other donors' samples. The chain links TRBV27 with TRBJ1-2; the D gene identity is not certain. This sample comprised cultured CD8+ T cells from PBMCs, obtained from culture after CMV antigen stimulation. The CDR3 protein is CASSSHEFFYGYTF. In nucleotide form, the sequence is TGTGCCAGCAGTTCGCATGAGTTTTTTTATGGCTACACCTTC.